This T cell receptor (beta chain) was identified in a study of T cells expressing NK-cell markers. About the study: The TCR beta repertoires were obtained from sorted CD3+CD56+NKG2C+, CD3+CD56+NKG2C- and CD3+CD56-NKG2C+ T cells. Sequenced donors, eight in total, included seven who were HCMV-seropositive and one who was seronegative.

5'RACE template switching built TCR beta cDNA with unique molecular identifiers. For each CDR3 protein, TCRdb gives one entry from its re-call of the 5' RACE reads, without DNA. This listing includes more than 400,000 distinct CDR3 sequences. In germline, CDR1 is ENHRY, CDR2 SYGVKD. This CDR3 is 13 amino acids long. Material: blood T cells: a sorted CD56 or NKG2C T cell subset, CD4+ or CD8+ T cells, or bulk PBMC T cells (not recorded which). The receptor was isolated from a woman aged 18-69 years in good health. V usage is TRBV10-3 and J usage is TRBJ2-1; TCRdb picks TRBD2, but there is no DNA to check that call. The CDR3: CAISDAGTSTQFF.